The present TCR beta chain was sequenced within a study of early T cells in non-severe SARS-CoV-2 infection. Study overall: The authors sequenced bulk RNA from unsorted whole blood, leaving chains unpaired.

TCRdb itself ran the 5' RACE reads through MiXCR, one entry per CDR3 protein. The sample lists tens of thousands of distinct CDR3 sequences, more than 10% occurring once. This CDR3 spans 13 amino acids. V lost 4 bases, J lost 5 bases, and 9 bases lay in between. The genes are TRBV12-3 or TRBV12-4 and TRBJ2-1; D gene unclear. This clonotype was obtained from an adult who was a healthcare worker with PCR-confirmed SARS-CoV-2 infection or an uninfected control (not recorded which). The sample was whole blood, taken at baseline. The CDR3: CASSSLLDNEQFF. The CDR3, as DNA: TGTGCCAGCAGTTCGCTTCTTGACAATGAGCAGTTCTTC.